These 28 T cell receptor beta chains originate from one sample sequenced in a study of T-cell reconstitution after alpha-beta-depleted transplantation in children. Unique molecular identifiers were incorporated during preparation of the TCRbeta library. TCRdb re-analysed the PCR reads in MiXCR, keeping a single row per CDR3 protein. The data show 150,000 to 200,000 distinct CDR3 sequences, with 11% seen just once and roughly 13% held by the top ten. The source material was PBMCs, sampled before TCRalphabeta/CD19-depleted stem cell transplant. These receptors all stem from a boy aged 2 to 9 with acute myeloid leukemia, due to receive a stem cell transplant.

This clonotype was observed at least ten times. CDR3 residues: CSAPLRDTQYF. CDR3 nucleotide sequence: TGCAGTGCTCCCCTGAGGGATACGCAGTATTTT. This chain joins TRBV20-1 and TRBJ2-3; D is unresolved. CDR1 is DFQATT, CDR2 SNEGSKA, per germline (reference sequence). The CDR3 is 11 residues long. The V end was cut by 5 bases, the J end by 6 bases, with 9 bases between.

In its sample, this clonotype was seen a few times. This chain links TRBV7-8 with TRBJ1-1; 7 nucleotides match TRBD1. CDR3 size: 16 residues. V dropped 3 bases and J dropped 1; count of bases not matched to a gene: 8. Germline values: CDR1 SGHVS, CDR2 FQNEAQ. The CDR3 protein is CASSFRTGGRNTEAFF. CDR3 bases: TGTGCCAGCAGCTTCAGGACAGGCGGGCGGAACACTGAAGCTTTCTTT. The whole variable domain, filled in from reference TRBV7-8 and TRBJ1-1, reads GAGVSQSPRYKVAKRGQDVALRCDPISGHVSLFWYQQALGQGPEFLTYFQNEAQLDKSGLPSDRFFAERPEGSVSTLKIQRTQQEDSAVYLCASSFRTGGRNTEAFFGQGTRLTVV.

This clonotype was seen ten or more times. V usage is TRBV5-1 and J usage is TRBJ1-1; D unresolved. Germline-derived CDR1 and CDR2 are SGHRS and YFSETQ. CDR3 length: 14 amino acids. Trimming removed 4 bases at V and 5 bases at J, with 15 bases between. The CDR3 here is CASSPGPGPTEAFF. CDR3 in DNA: TGCGCCAGCAGCCCCGGGCCCGGCCCAACTGAAGCTTTCTTT.

This clonotype was seen more than once but under ten times. The chain uses TRBV12-5 and TRBJ2-5; possible D gene TRBD2, 5 bases. The V and J ends lost 1 base and 0 bases respectively, with 12 bases between them. The length of the CDR3 is 16 residues. Germline V gene sequence: CDR1 LGHNT, CDR2 FRNRAP. CDR3 sequence reads: CASGLERGVNQETQYF. CDR3 DNA sequence: TGTGCTAGTGGTTTGGAACGGGGAGTGAACCAAGAGACCCAGTACTTC.

This clonotype was observed a few times. The rearrangement links TRBV28 to TRBJ1-5; 9 bases align to TRBD1. J gave up 3 bases and V 6 bases, and 6 bases lay outside the gene matches. In germline, CDR1 is MDHEN, CDR2 SYDVKM. The CDR3 runs to 15 residues. CDR3 sequence reads: CASSRTGASNQPQHF. CDR3 sequence (DNA): TGTGCCAGCAGCAGGACAGGGGCCTCCAATCAGCCCCAGCATTTT.

In this sample, this clonotype turned up many times. The gene calls are TRBV5-1 and TRBJ2-7; D is possibly TRBD1 (6 bases). The germline V and J ends were trimmed by 0 bases and 1 base, with 14 bases remaining between them. The CDR3 sequence is 16 residues long. Germline loops: CDR1 SGHRS, CDR2 YFSETQ. Written as DNA, the CDR3 is TGCGCCAGCAGCTTGGCCCCGGGACAACCGTCCTACGAGCAGTACTTC. Protein product: CASSLAPGQPSYEQYF.

At least ten counts were recorded for this clonotype. J is TRBJ1-5 and V is TRBV27; tentative D call: TRBD1 (5 bases). Germline CDR1 reads MNHEY; CDR2 reads SMNVEV (reference sequence). The germline V and J ends were trimmed by 5 bases and 0 bases, with 5 bases remaining between them. The CDR3 runs to 13 residues. The DNA for the CDR3 is TGTGCCAGCAGTGACAGTAGCAATCAGCCCCAGCATTTT. This encodes CASSDSSNQPQHF.

This clonotype has a count of ten or more. The rearrangement uses TRBV6-1 and TRBJ2-1; 15 nucleotides align to TRBD2. This CDR3 comprises 21 residues. CDR1 MNHNS and CDR2 SASEGT come from the germline V gene. V lost 4 bases, J lost 3 bases, and 16 bases stayed unmatched. The CDR3 reads CASSAGTSGRSNRKCYNEQFF. Written as DNA, the CDR3 is TGTGCCAGCAGTGCCGGGACTAGCGGGAGGAGTAACCGTAAATGCTACAATGAGCAGTTCTTC.

This clonotype was recorded at least ten times. The chain couples TRBV3-1 to TRBJ1-3; maybe TRBD1 (6 bases). V was cut by 5 bases and J by 2 bases, with 10 bases left in between. The V gene's germline CDR1 is LGHDT and CDR2 YNNKEL (reference sequence). The CDR3 sequence is 14 residues long. CDR3 residues: CASSFNRAGNTIYF. CDR3 in DNA: TGTGCCAGCAGCTTCAACAGGGCTGGAAACACCATATATTTT.

The gene calls are TRBV4-2 and TRBJ2-3, with 10 bases that match TRBD2. The CDR3 extends over 16 amino acids. Germline V lookup: CDR1 LGHNA, CDR2 YNFKEQ. With V trimmed by 4 bases and J by 3 bases, 7 bases remained unmatched. The CDR3 protein is CASSPERGGVTDTQYF. As DNA, the CDR3 is TGTGCCAGCAGCCCGGAGCGGGGGGGCGTGACAGATACGCAGTATTTT.

This clonotype was picked up a small number of times. CDR3 residues: CASSRVAVDNEQFF. Written as DNA, the CDR3 is TGTGCCAGCAGTCGGGTTGCCGTGGACAATGAGCAGTTCTTC. V gene TRBV6-1 combines with J gene TRBJ2-1; D uncertain. V gave up 5 bases and J gave up 5 bases, with 13 bases separating them. Germline V gene data show CDR1 as MNHNS and CDR2 as SASEGT. The CDR3 is made up of 14 amino acids.

This clonotype has ten or more counts. The genes are TRBV4-2 and TRBJ2-6, with TRBD1 as a possible D gene (7 bases). The CDR3 extends over 21 amino acids. Germline CDR1 and CDR2: LGHNA and YNFKEQ. The germline V and J ends were trimmed by 0 bases and 2 bases, with 23 bases remaining between them. The CDR3 nucleotides read TGTGCCAGCAGCCAAGAGGGGGGACCAGGACAGGAAACCGCTGGGGCCAACGTCCTGACTTTC. Residues: CASSQEGGPGQETAGANVLTF.

Ten or more counts support this clonotype. This chain links TRBV27 with TRBJ2-7, with 11 bases that match TRBD1. In germline, CDR1 is MNHEY, CDR2 SMNVEV (reference sequence). The trim removed 8 bases at V and 4 bases at J, leaving 7 bases unmatched. This CDR3 region has 14 residues. The CDR3: CASGRTGGIYEQYV. CDR3 in DNA: TGTGCCAGCGGACGGACAGGGGGCATTTACGAGCAGTACGTC.

This clonotype was seen many times. The chain uses TRBV20-1 and TRBJ2-7; TRBD2 aligns across 8 bases. V trimming: 1 base; J trimming: 5 bases; junction bases outside the gene matches: 4. Germline CDR1 and CDR2: DFQATT and SNEGSKA (reference sequence). CDR3 length: 13 residues. The chain's CDR3 is CSARAGTRHEQYF. The CDR3 DNA follows: TGCAGTGCTAGAGCCGGGACTAGGCACGAGCAGTACTTC.

This clonotype came up many times. The rearrangement uses TRBV5-5 and TRBJ2-7; D might be TRBD1 (6 bases). There are 14 residues in the CDR3. Germline-derived CDR1 and CDR2 are SGHKS and YYEKEE (reference sequence). Trimming took off 0 bases at V and 7 bases at J, with 14 bases between the two ends. The CDR3 DNA is TGTGCCAGCAGCTTGGCGGGGTTGGGACAAGAGCAGTACGTC. Amino acid sequence: CASSLAGLGQEQYV.

This clonotype was seen at least ten times. The chain has TRBV10-2 and TRBJ2-4; 9 bases align to TRBD1. With 0 bases clipped from V and 7 bases from J, the junction kept 7 bases outside the gene matches. This CDR3 region has 16 residues. Looked up from germline, CDR1 is WSHSY and CDR2 is SAAADI. CDR3 coding DNA: TGCGCCAGCAGTGAGTCGGGGGGACAGGGTCTGAACATTCAGTACTTC. It encodes CASSESGGQGLNIQYF.

Regarding this clonotype: Compared with germline, one end of the junction differs, possibly owing to a read error. V is TRBV27 and J is TRBJ2-7; D is undetermined. This CDR3 spans 15 amino acids. Germline CDR1 reads MNHEY; CDR2 reads SMNVEV (reference sequence). The CDR3 DNA reads as TGTGCCAGCTGTTTAAGCGCTGGCGCGACCTACGAGCAGTACTTC. Encoded protein: CASCLSAGATYEQYF.

This clonotype has ten or more counts. A read error may explain this, as a much larger clone is one base away. The V call is TRBV12-3 or TRBV12-4, the J call TRBJ2-1; 10 bases agree with TRBD1. CDR3 size: 16 residues. The V segment lost 6 bases and the J segment 2 bases; nucleotides outside the gene matches: 7. The CDR3 coding sequence is TGTGCCAGCAGACCCCCCGGGACAGGGGCCTACAATGAGCAGTTCTTC. As protein: CASRPPGTGAYNEQFF.

This clonotype has ten or more counts. V gene TRBV29-1 combines with J gene TRBJ1-1; D may be TRBD1 (5 bases). Trimming shortened V by 3 bases and J by 10 bases, and 21 bases separated the two germline ends. CDR3 length: 14 residues. Germline V CDR1 and CDR2: SQVTM, ANQGSEA. The CDR3: CSVDENIALGGAFF. DNA for the CDR3: TGCAGCGTTGATGAGAATATCGCCCTCGGGGGAGCTTTCTTT.

Ten or more counts support this clonotype. J is TRBJ2-1 and V is TRBV11-1, with 10 nucleotides matching TRBD2. Germline CDR1 and CDR2: SGHAT and FQDESV (reference sequence). The CDR3 runs 18 residues. Trimming removed 5 bases from V and 2 bases from J; junction bases left unmatched: 12. CDR3 protein: CASSPRSGRGETYNEQFF. The CDR3 coding sequence is TGTGCCAGCAGCCCGAGAAGCGGGAGGGGGGAAACCTACAATGAGCAGTTCTTC.

There are a few counts of this clonotype. The gene calls are TRBV12-3 or TRBV12-4 and TRBJ2-1; D could derive from TRBD1 or TRBD2 (5 bases each). V was trimmed by 3 bases and J by 5 bases, leaving 14 bases between them. The CDR3 extends over 15 amino acids. CDR3 nucleotide sequence: TGTGCCAGCAGTTTCCCCGGACCGGGACACAATGAGCAGTTCTTC. Its translation is CASSFPGPGHNEQFF.

In its sample, this clonotype was seen many times. The rearrangement joins TRBV12-3 or TRBV12-4 to TRBJ2-1; possible D gene TRBD1, 5 bases. The CDR3 is 11 residues long. Trimming took 6 bases from V and 12 from J, leaving 12 bases between them. This CDR3 is CASSSGIWQFF. As DNA, the CDR3 is TGTGCCAGCAGCTCAGGGATCTGGCAGTTCTTC.

In the case of this clonotype: A much more abundant neighbour one base away suggests this may be a read error. The chain employs TRBV11-2 and TRBJ2-1; TRBD2 agrees at 11 bases. Germline V CDR1 and CDR2: SGHAT, FQNNGV. This CDR3 contains 17 residues. CDR3 in amino acids: CTSSLTLLAGVYNEQFF. DNA for the CDR3: TGTACCAGCAGCTTGACTCTACTAGCGGGGGTGTACAATGAGCAGTTCTTC.

This clonotype came up many times. This chain links TRBV3-1 with TRBJ2-7, with TRBD2 identical over 12 bases. Germline V gene lookup returns CDR1 LGHDT and CDR2 YNNKEL (reference sequence). The CDR3 spans 15 residues. J was trimmed by 5 bases and V by 5 bases; bases with no gene match: 7. The CDR3: CASSSRLAGVNEQYF. CDR3 DNA: TGTGCCAGCAGCTCACGACTAGCGGGAGTGAACGAGCAGTACTTC.

The chain carries TRBV7-8 and TRBJ2-5, with D perhaps matching TRBD1 (6 bases). The V end was cut by 4 bases, the J end by 0 bases, with 15 bases between. The CDR3 has 16 residues. The germline gives CDR1 SGHVS, CDR2 FQNEAQ. This chain's CDR3 is CASSSSRQAYQETQYF. The CDR3 bases are TGTGCCAGCAGCTCCTCGAGACAGGCGTACCAAGAGACCCAGTACTTC.

This clonotype occurred many times. The chain is built from TRBV15 and TRBJ2-1; unclear D gene. The CDR3 contains 12 residues. CDR1 and CDR2 from the germline V gene are LNHNV and YYDKDF (reference sequence). Trimming pared 1 base from V and 10 bases from J, leaving 8 bases between. CDR3 DNA sequence: TGTGCCACCAGCAGAGGGGTAACGGAGCAGTTCTTC. This codes for CATSRGVTEQFF.

This clonotype showed up many times. One end of the junction does not line up with germline, which may come from a read error. This chain uses TRBV7-7 with TRBJ2-2, with 12 bases identical to TRBD1. This CDR3 has 15 residues. The germline CDR1 and CDR2 sequences are SSHAT and FNYEAQ (reference sequence). CDR3 region: CASSLGTGGSGELFF. DNA for the CDR3: TGTGCTAGCAGCTTAGGGACAGGGGGCTCCGGGGAGCTGTTTTTT.

This clonotype was recorded many times. This chain uses TRBV4-2 with TRBJ1-1; D uncertain. The CDR3 spans 15 residues. Germline V lookup: CDR1 LGHNA, CDR2 YNFKEQ. With 7 bases removed from V and 2 bases from J, the gap between germline ends came to 17 bases. As DNA, the CDR3 is TGTGCCAGCACCCCCCCGGTCGTAGGAAACACTGAAGCTTTCTTT. Translated: CASTPPVVGNTEAFF.